The clone carrying this TCR beta chain was seen a handful of times. Its antigen is still unknown. Unique molecular identifiers tagged the TCR beta cDNA libraries. Each sample of roughly 0.95 to 10 million input T cells yielded 500,000 or so cDNA molecules, so each molecule approximated one T cell. From the PCR reads, TCRdb called clonotypes with MiXCR, one entry per CDR3 protein. The sample records roughly 800,000 distinct CDR3 sequences, 25% to 30% being singletons. This sample is part of a study of post-analysis software for immune sequencing data. Background on the study: Clinical courses comprised relapsing-remitting, secondary progressive and progressive-relapsing multiple sclerosis. Overall study findings and caveats: Samples made in the same batch grouped tightly together by F measure. For normalized Chao1 diversity, multiple sclerosis patients scored significantly lower than controls did. Relative to controls, patients had a few TRBV segments at higher frequency, with TRBV5-6, TRBV5-1 and TRBV20-1 among these.

CDR1 is SQVTM and CDR2 is ANQGSEA in the germline V gene. The J segment lost 6 bases and the V segment lost 1 base, leaving 8 bases of the junction unmatched. The CDR3 is 14 amino acids. This clonotype was sampled from a girl aged 5-17 years with multiple sclerosis. The V gene is TRBV29-1, the J gene TRBJ2-7; 8 bases align to TRBD2. Sequenced material: blood. The CDR3 loop is CSVEALAGRGEQYF. CDR3 bases: TGCAGCGTTGAAGCCCTAGCGGGTAGGGGCGAGCAGTACTTC.